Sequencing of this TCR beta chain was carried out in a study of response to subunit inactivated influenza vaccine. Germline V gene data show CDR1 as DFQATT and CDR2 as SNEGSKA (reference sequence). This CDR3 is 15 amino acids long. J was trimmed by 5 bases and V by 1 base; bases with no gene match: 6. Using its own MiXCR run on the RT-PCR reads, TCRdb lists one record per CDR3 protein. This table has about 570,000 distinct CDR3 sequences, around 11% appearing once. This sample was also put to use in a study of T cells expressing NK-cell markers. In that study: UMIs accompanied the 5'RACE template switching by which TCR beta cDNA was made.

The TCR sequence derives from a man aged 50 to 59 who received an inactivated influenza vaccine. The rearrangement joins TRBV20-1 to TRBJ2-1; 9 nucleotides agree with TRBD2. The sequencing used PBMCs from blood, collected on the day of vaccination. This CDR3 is CSARVSGGKNNEQFF. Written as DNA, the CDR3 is TGCAGTGCTAGAGTTAGCGGGGGAAAGAACAATGAGCAGTTCTTC.